Listed below are T cell receptor beta chains from one sample, sequenced in a study of blood T cell repertoires in COVID-19. Here immunoSEQ multiplex PCR was the method, and the copy in TCRdb shows in-frame clones only, minus some. The sample contains approximately 72,000 clones, around nine tenths of which appear only once. What was sequenced was peripheral blood. The receptors here all came from a woman aged 55-70 years with acute or convalescent COVID-19. Each CDR3 is given with its conserved first and last residue. Fields, in order: D gene, clone size, J gene, V gene, CDR3 DNA, CDR3 protein. The D gene is left open where the match is weak. Where a row states a size, it is once, few, many or the class of an expanded clone; other rows omit it.

TRBD2,-,TRBJ2-7,TRBV6-2/TRBV6-3,TGTGCCAGCAGTTACGGGGGGGGATACTACGAGCAGTACTTC,CASSYGGGYYEQYF
TRBD2,-,TRBJ2-1,TRBV18,TGTGCCAGCTCATCTACTAGCGGGGGATTTTATGAGCAGTTCTTC,CASSSTSGGFYEQFF
TRBD1,-,TRBJ1-5,TRBV7-2,TGTGCCAGCAGCTTAAGGTCAGGGGGCTCACAGCCCCAGCATTTT,CASSLRSGGSQPQHF
TRBD1,-,TRBJ2-5,TRBV4-1,TGCGCCAGCAGCCGAGGGATGACAGGGGCCACCCAAGAGACCCAGTACTTC,CASSRGMTGATQETQYF
TRBD1,-,TRBJ2-7,TRBV27,TGTGCCAGCGGGGACAGGGGGTCAGTCGACGAGCAGTACTTC,CASGDRGSVDEQYF
TRBD2,-,TRBJ2-3,TRBV6-1,TGTGCCAGCAGTGAGACTACTAGCGGGGGGACAGATACGCAGTATTTT,CASSETTSGGTDTQYF
TRBD1,few,TRBJ2-7,TRBV19,TGTGCCAGTAGTATAGTAGGGGACAGTCTCTCCATCCAGTACTTC,CASSIVGDSLSIQYF
-,once,TRBJ2-7,TRBV9,TGTGCCAGCAGCCCAACTACGGGGAGCTCCTACGAGCAGTACTTC,CASSPTTGSSYEQYF
-,-,TRBJ1-2,TRBV5-5,TGTGCCAGCAGCTTGAGTCCGGGCAGGGTTGACTATGGCTACACCTTC,CASSLSPGRVDYGYTF
-,-,TRBJ1-2,TRBV19,TGTGCCAGTAGTGACCCCAGAGGGCTGGACTATGGCTACACCTTC,CASSDPRGLDYGYTF
-,-,TRBJ1-2,TRBV7-9,TGTGCCAGCTCTATCTCCGGGCCGGGGAACTATGGCTACACCTTC,CASSISGPGNYGYTF
TRBD1,few,TRBJ1-5,TRBV5-8,TGTGCCAGCAGCTTGTTATCGGGACAGGGAAATCAGCCCCAGCATTTT,CASSLLSGQGNQPQHF
-,once,TRBJ2-5,TRBV6-1,TGTGCCAGCAGTGAAGTAATAAAAGAGACCCAGTACTTC,CASSEVIKETQYF
TRBD2,-,TRBJ2-1,TRBV4-1,TGCGCCAGCAGCCAAGATCTGGGAGGGATAGGGGAGCAGTTCTTC,CASSQDLGGIGEQFF
TRBD1,-,TRBJ1-4,TRBV25-1,TGTGCCAGCAGTGTGTGGGACAGCGTCTCCATGGATGAAAAACTGTTTTTT,CASSVWDSVSMDEKLFF
TRBD1,-,TRBJ2-5,TRBV19,TGTGCCAGTATGGACAGGGGGCAACAAGAGACCCAGTACTTC,CASMDRGQQETQYF
-,-,TRBJ2-1,TRBV9,TGTGCCAGCAGCTCGGAGGGACTGCCCTACAATGAGCAGTTCTTC,CASSSEGLPYNEQFF
TRBD1,-,TRBJ2-5,TRBV2,TGTGCCAGCAGTGAAGCGGGGACAGGGGAGGCGGAGACCCAGTACTTC,CASSEAGTGEAETQYF
-,-,TRBJ1-1,TRBV5-1,TGCGCCAGCAGCCCAAGTGGGCACACTGAAGCTTTCTTT,CASSPSGHTEAFF
TRBD1,-,TRBJ2-3,TRBV6-5,TGTGCCAGCAGTTACAGGGGGCAAAACACAGATACGCAGTATTTT,CASSYRGQNTDTQYF
-,-,TRBJ2-1,TRBV5-1,TGCGCCAGCAGCCCAGGAGACAGGCAGTTCTTC,CASSPGDRQFF
TRBD2,-,TRBJ2-1,TRBV20-1,TGCAGTGCTAGTGGGTCGGGGGGGAGCTACAATGAGCAGTTCTTC,CSASGSGGSYNEQFF
-,-,TRBJ1-4,TRBV10-3,TGTGCAACGAGCGTAACTAATGAAAAACTGTTTTTT,CATSVTNEKLFF
TRBD1,-,TRBJ2-2,TRBV4-1,TGCGCCAGCAGCCCGGGACAGGGGGCGGCCACCGGGGAGCTGTTTTTT,CASSPGQGAATGELFF
-,-,TRBJ1-4,TRBV5-1,TGCGCCAGCAGCTTGGGTACGGGGTCTAATGAAAAACTGTTTTTT,CASSLGTGSNEKLFF
TRBD2,-,TRBJ2-3,TRBV6-5,TGTGCCAGCAGTTACGGGGGACTAGCTTCAGATACGCAGTATTTT,CASSYGGLASDTQYF
TRBD2,-,TRBJ2-2,TRBV25-1,TGTGCCAGCAGTGACCTAGCGGCGTACACCGGGGAGCTGTTTTTT,CASSDLAAYTGELFF
-,-,TRBJ1-6,TRBV18,TGTGCCAGCTCTGATCCTGACTCTGGATCACCCCTCCACTTT,CASSDPDSGSPLHF
-,once,TRBJ1-6,TRBV5-1,TGCGCCAGCAGCCGGGGAACGGGTGGGAACTATAATTCACCCCTCCACTTT,CASSRGTGGNYNSPLHF
TRBD2,-,TRBJ2-5,TRBV6-1,TGTGCCAGCAGTGAATTAGCGGGGGGGAAGCAAGAGACCCAGTACTTC,CASSELAGGKQETQYF
-,-,TRBJ2-2,TRBV6-6,TGTGCCTCGAGCAGGAGCGAGGGATGGACCGGGGAGCTGTTTTTT,CASSRSEGWTGELFF
TRBD1,-,TRBJ1-1,TRBV5-1,TGCGCCAGCAGCCAGCTCAGGGGGACTGAAGCTTTCTTT,CASSQLRGTEAFF
TRBD1,-,TRBJ2-1,TRBV11-1,TGTGCCAGCAGCGGGGGACAGATCAATGAGCAGTTCTTC,CASSGGQINEQFF
TRBD2,-,TRBJ2-1,TRBV19,TGTGCCAGTAGTCATAGCGGGGGGGCCGGGAATGAGCAGTTCTTC,CASSHSGGAGNEQFF
-,-,TRBJ2-2,TRBV2,TGTGCCAGCAGCCGAACGGGTTTCACCGGGGAGCTGTTTTTT,CASSRTGFTGELFF
TRBD2,-,TRBJ2-7,TRBV5-1,TGCGCCAGCAGCTTGGCCATTGGGACTAGCGGGGGGCTCTACGAGCAGTACTTC,CASSLAIGTSGGLYEQYF
TRBD1,once,TRBJ2-7,TRBV5-4,TGTGCCAGCAGCACACCGGGACAGCGATCCTACGAGCAGTACTTC,CASSTPGQRSYEQYF
TRBD2,once,TRBJ2-5,TRBV6-6,TGTGCCAGCAGTCTTCGCGGACTAGCGGCGAGACAAGAGACCCAGTACTTC,CASSLRGLAARQETQYF
-,-,TRBJ2-7,TRBV6-5,TGTGCCAGCAGTTTCCGCGGGGCTTACGAGCAGTACTTC,CASSFRGAYEQYF
-,-,TRBJ2-5,TRBV18,TGTGCCAGCTCATCAAGGACAGAAGAGACCCAGTACTTC,CASSSRTEETQYF
-,-,TRBJ1-1,TRBV19,TGTGCCAGTAGTCCCGGAGGGATCAGCACTGAAGCTTTCTTT,CASSPGGISTEAFF